This T cell receptor beta chain was sequenced in a study of beta chain features in type 1 diabetes. Study-level information: Cells sorted and examined across all samples totaled approximately 100 million. Notes on the study in general: With patients and controls alike, PCR might favor shorter templates to an equal degree.

From germline, CDR1 is MNHEY and CDR2 SVGAGI. V gave up 5 bases and J gave up 5 bases, with 8 bases separating them. The CDR3 extends over 12 amino acids. Regarding this clone: Its target is not known.

Naive, central memory, regulatory and stem cell-like memory cells within the CD4+ compartment were sorted using CD45RO/CCR7/CD25/CD127/CD95/CD27. The investigators reverse transcribed all of the isolated RNA, so they sequenced expressed TCRB transcripts. Data came from immunoSEQ multiplex PCR; TCRdb stores just in-frame clones and leaves some out. The data hold fewer than 900,000 clones, with 17% observed a single time. The rearrangement uses TRBV6-5 and TRBJ2-3; D is unresolved. The receptor was isolated from a young woman in good health. Sequenced material: naive CD4+ T cells from blood. The DNA for the CDR3 is TGTGCCAGCAGTAGAAATAGAGATACGCAGTATTTT. Protein: CASSRNRDTQYF.